Listed here are 20 T cell receptor beta chains from one sample, sequenced in a study of blood T cells in healthy people across ages. With a J-beta primer mix and a sample-barcoded 5' primer, a second PCR ran roughly 6 to 11 cycles. TCRdb analysed the 5' RACE reads with MiXCR anew, one entry per CDR3 protein. The sample yields more than 700,000 distinct CDR3 sequences, about 45% seen once. Sequenced: blood. The source is an elderly man in good health.

This clonotype was detected once. CDR3 nucleotide sequence: TGTGCCACGAGCGGGGGACAGGCTTTGGGGACTGAAGCTTTCTTT. Its translation is CATSGGQALGTEAFF. The chain recombines TRBV10-3 with TRBJ1-1; 8 nucleotides agree with TRBD1. The CDR3 is 15 amino acids. CDR1 is ENHRY and CDR2 is SYGVKD in the germline V gene. The trim removed 10 bases at V and 5 bases at J, leaving 15 bases unmatched.

This chain uses TRBV6-1 with TRBJ2-2, with 10 bases matching TRBD1. This CDR3 comprises 15 residues. Losses at the gene ends were 5 bases for V and 6 bases for J; bases not matched to a gene: 6. Germline V CDR1 and CDR2: MNHNS, SASEGT. CDR3 in amino acids: CASSFGTGVPGELFF. The CDR3 region has the DNA TGTGCCAGCAGTTTCGGGACAGGGGTGCCCGGGGAGCTGTTTTTT.

V is TRBV7-3 and J is TRBJ2-1; no clear D gene. Deletions cut 1 base from V and 2 bases from J, with 9 bases between. Germline V lookup: CDR1 SGHTA, CDR2 FQGTGA. The CDR3 length is 15 residues. CDR3 sequence: CASSLNPGPYNEQFF. CDR3 DNA sequence: TGTGCCAGCAGCTTAAATCCCGGACCCTACAATGAGCAGTTCTTC.

The V call is TRBV3-1, the J call TRBJ2-2; tentatively, D is TRBD1 or TRBD2 (6 bases each). The germline V gene encodes CDR1 LGHDT and CDR2 YNNKEL (reference sequence). This CDR3 contains 11 residues. The V end lost 11 bases, the J end lost 6 bases, and 10 bases lay between the germline ends. CDR3 in amino acids: CAARGAGELFF. CDR3 bases: TGTGCCGCTAGGGGGGCCGGGGAGCTGTTTTTT.

This clonotype was seen repeatedly, ten times or more. CDR3 loop: CASSLGLGPSNEQFF. CDR3 DNA: TGTGCCAGCAGTCTGGGGCTCGGGCCTTCGAATGAGCAGTTCTTC. The genes are TRBV12-3 or TRBV12-4 and TRBJ2-1; the D gene is possibly TRBD1 (5 bases). The ends were cut back, 5 bases at V and 7 bases at J, with 18 bases in the middle. This CDR3 has 15 residues.

Many counts were recorded for this clonotype. The J gene is TRBJ2-3, the V gene TRBV7-2, with unresolved D. CDR3 length: 14 amino acids. V lost 5 bases and J lost 2, with 11 bases in between. In germline, CDR1 is SGHTA, CDR2 FQGNSA. The CDR3 region is CASSVLLNTDTQYF. The CDR3 coding sequence is TGTGCCAGCAGCGTCCTTCTAAACACAGATACGCAGTATTTT.

The genes are TRBV20-1 and TRBJ1-5; the D gene is possibly TRBD1 (5 bases). Germline CDR1 DFQATT, CDR2 SNEGSKA (reference sequence). Trimming removed 4 bases at V and 1 base at J, with 8 bases between. The CDR3 runs to 13 residues. The CDR3 DNA reads TGCAGTGCTATTGGACACAGCAATCAGCCCCAGCATTTT. This gives the protein CSAIGHSNQPQHF.

About this clonotype: Germline is not matched at one junction end, which may reflect a read error. This sequence joins TRBV20-1 and TRBJ2-1; 12 nucleotides align to TRBD1. The CDR3 consists of 15 residues. Germline lookup yields CDR1 DFQATT and CDR2 SNEGSKA (reference sequence). DNA for the CDR3: TGCAGTGCTAAGCCGGGACAGGGGGCGTCAGATGAGCGGTTCTTC. This gives the protein CSAKPGQGASDERFF.

The gene calls are TRBV20-1 and TRBJ2-1; D is perhaps TRBD2 (6 bases). This CDR3 has 13 amino acids. V shed 7 bases and J shed 0 bases, with 10 bases lying between them. Per the germline V gene, CDR1 is DFQATT and CDR2 is SNEGSKA (reference sequence). The CDR3 region is CSVGGPSYNEQFF. CDR3 in DNA: TGCAGTGTGGGGGGACCCTCCTACAATGAGCAGTTCTTC.

In its sample, this clonotype was seen many times. The gene calls are TRBV12-3 or TRBV12-4 and TRBJ2-7; possible D gene TRBD1, 6 bases. V was pared by 6 bases and J by 6 bases, with 12 bases between. The CDR3 runs 12 residues. CDR3 coding DNA: TGTGCCAGCAGCACAGGGAGCAGCGAGCAGTACTTC. The encoded protein is CASSTGSSEQYF.

This clonotype has a handful of counts. J is TRBJ1-2 and V is TRBV10-3, with D hard to call. CDR1 is ENHRY and CDR2 is SYGVKD in the germline V gene. Trimming took 2 bases from V and 8 from J, leaving 15 bases between them. The CDR3 has 14 residues. The CDR3 sequence is CAISELPFTQGYTF. CDR3 nucleotides: TGTGCCATCAGTGAGCTGCCTTTCACCCAAGGCTACACCTTC.

The chain employs TRBV4-3 and TRBJ2-1, with D perhaps matching TRBD2 (5 bases). The V and J ends lost 4 bases and 8 bases respectively, with 12 bases between them. Germline V gene sequence: CDR1 LGHNA, CDR2 YSLEER. CDR3 length equals 13 residues. CDR3 in DNA: TGCGCCAGCAGCCGCTGGGAGAGGGATGAGCAGTTCTTC. This gives the protein CASSRWERDEQFF.

The table lists this clonotype with a count of one. The chain carries TRBV5-1 and TRBJ2-1; 7 bases are a match to TRBD1. The tail of the sequence fits TRBJ2-7 better, so the J call may be wrong. This CDR3 contains 14 residues. Germline V lookup: CDR1 SGHRS, CDR2 YFSETQ. The CDR3 reads CASRGTDNPYEQYF. The CDR3 DNA is TGCGCCAGCAGAGGGACAGATAATCCCTACGAGCAGTACTTC.

The chain carries TRBV14 and TRBJ2-1; TRBD2 matches 12 bases. The germline V gene has CDR1 SGHDN and CDR2 FVKESK. With 4 bases clipped from V and 8 bases from J, the junction kept 6 bases outside the gene matches. This CDR3 has 15 residues. The chain's CDR3 is CASSRGASGRDEQFF. The CDR3 bases are TGTGCCAGCAGCCGAGGGGCTAGCGGGAGGGATGAGCAGTTCTTC.

This sequence joins TRBV10-3 and TRBJ2-5, with TRBD2 matching over 11 bases. This CDR3 contains 17 residues. Losses at the gene ends were 6 bases for V and 3 bases for J; bases not matched to a gene: 12. Germline V CDR1 and CDR2: ENHRY, SYGVKD. The CDR3 DNA follows: TGTGCCATCAGCAGAGGTAGCGGGAGGGCCGCGGAAGAGACCCAGTACTTC. Amino acids: CAISRGSGRAAEETQYF.

This clonotype appeared a few times. The chain uses TRBV7-2 and TRBJ2-2; 9 bases agree with TRBD2. J was trimmed by 4 bases and V by 5 bases; bases with no gene match: 5. Germline V gives CDR1 SGHTA, CDR2 FQGNSA. This CDR3 is 15 amino acids long. The CDR3 DNA sequence: TGTGCCAGCAGCAATAGCGGGAGTACCACCGGGGAGCTGTTTTTT. This gives the protein CASSNSGSTTGELFF.

The rearrangement uses TRBV15 and TRBJ2-3; unclear D gene. The V and J ends lost 0 bases and 4 bases respectively, with 8 bases between them. The CDR3 length is 14 residues. CDR1 is LNHNV and CDR2 is YYDKDF in the germline V gene (reference sequence). The CDR3: CATSRELRADTQYF. For the CDR3, the DNA is TGTGCCACCAGCAGAGAATTACGAGCAGATACGCAGTATTTT.

Notes on this clonotype: One junction end disagrees with the germline gene, perhaps due to a read error. The V call is TRBV7-2, the J call TRBJ2-5, with 7 bases fitting TRBD2. Per the germline V gene, CDR1 is SGHTA and CDR2 is FQGNSA. The CDR3 length is 15 residues. CDR3 bases: TGTGCCGGCAGCTTAGAGGGGAGGGGCCAAGAGACCCAGTACTTC. It specifies CAGSLEGRGQETQYF.

This clonotype was observed a handful of times. Mismatch with germline at one junction end may stem from a read error. The genes are TRBV12-3 or TRBV12-4 and TRBJ1-6, with D hard to call. This CDR3 is 15 amino acids long. The chain's CDR3 is CASSARASSNSPLHF. The CDR3 region has the DNA TGTGCCAGCAGCGCAAGGGCGTCCTCTAATTCACCCCTCCACTTT.

As to this clonotype: A much larger clone differs from this one at a single base, so this may be a read error. V gene TRBV6-5 combines with J gene TRBJ2-1; 10 nucleotides agree with TRBD2. The V gene's germline CDR1 is MNHEY and CDR2 SVGAGI. The CDR3 is 14 amino acids. The ends lost 6 bases at V and 5 bases at J; junction bases unmatched: 4. The CDR3 region has the DNA TGTGCCAGCAGGCCTAGCGGGAGTAACAATGAGCAGTTCTTC. It yields the protein CASRPSGSNNEQFF.